This entry features one T cell receptor beta chain sequence. Antigen: not known. The source of the sample is a study of siplizumab effects on memory and regulatory T cells. Sequenced by immunoSEQ multiplex PCR; TCRdb stores in-frame clones only, minus some. Of approximately 84,000 clones listed, approximately 95% were seen once; the top ten hold around 20%. Study observations and caveats: The apparent diversity of naive T cells exceeded that of memory cells, and naive T cells seemed to make a major contribution to the alloresponse. The study found that mappable alloreactive CD4+ clones averaged around 68% Treg-derived with siplizumab and about 26% in controls.

Germline assignment: CDR1 SGHVS and CDR2 FNYEAQ. V lost 4 bases and J 6 bases, leaving 10 bases between the germline ends. The CDR3 contains 13 residues. This sequence was found in a human donor in good health. The chain uses TRBV7-6 and TRBJ2-1; weak D call: TRBD1 (6 bases). Specimen: CD8+ T cells sorted from blood. CDR3 region: CASSSGDINEQFF. In nucleotides, the CDR3 is TGTGCCAGCAGCTCAGGGGACATCAATGAGCAGTTCTTC.